Following are 4 T cell receptor beta chains from one sample sequenced in a study of CD8 T cells in Susac syndrome. RNA in amounts of roughly 0.5 to 1 ug was reverse transcribed with random hexamers. A single record per CDR3 protein comes from TCRdb applying MiXCR to the immunoSEQ multiplex PCR reads. The sample comprises roughly 160,000 distinct CDR3 sequences, 95% to 97% of which are singletons, and about 0.12% rests with the top ten. Source material: CD4+ T cells from PBMCs. These receptors came from a human donor with Susac syndrome.

This clonotype was picked up one time. This chain links TRBV29-1 with TRBJ1-2, with TRBD1 matching over 8 bases. The CDR3 is 16 amino acids. The V gene end was trimmed by 3 bases and the J gene end by 8 bases; junction bases not matched to a gene: 17. The V gene's germline CDR1 is SQVTM and CDR2 ANQGSEA. The CDR3 nucleotides read TGCAGCGTTGACGACTTTACTTCAGGGGGCTCGCAGGGCTACACCTTC. This encodes CSVDDFTSGGSQGYTF.

V is TRBV4-2 and J is TRBJ2-5; D could derive from TRBD1 or TRBD2 (5 bases each). The CDR3 covers 13 residues. The ends were cut back, 4 bases at V and 5 bases at J, with 11 bases in the middle. Per the germline V gene, CDR1 is LGHNA and CDR2 is YNFKEQ. The CDR3 DNA sequence: TGTGCCAGCAGCCTCCGACAGCGGGAGACCCAGTACTTC. Residues: CASSLRQRETQYF.

The chain recombines TRBV30 with TRBJ1-5; 7 bases fit TRBD1. The ends lost 1 base at V and 5 bases at J; junction bases unmatched: 11. The CDR3 is 16 amino acids. CDR1 and CDR2 (germline): GTSNPN, SVGIG (reference sequence). The CDR3 loop is CAWSGQGLGEDQPQHF. CDR3 nucleotides: TGTGCCTGGAGTGGACAGGGTCTTGGAGAGGATCAGCCCCAGCATTTT. The full variable domain, rest sourced from reference TRBV30 and TRBJ1-5, is SQTIHQWPATLVQPVGSPLSLECTVEGTSNPNLYWYRQAAGRGLQLLFYSVGIGQISSEVPQNLSASRPQDRQFILSSKKLLLSDSGFYLCAWSGQGLGEDQPQHFGDGTRLSIL.

The gene calls are TRBV10-3 and TRBJ1-4; D perhaps matches TRBD1 (5 bases). Germline V gene sequence: CDR1 ENHRY, CDR2 SYGVKD. CDR3 size: 15 residues. The germline V and J ends were trimmed by 3 bases and 6 bases, with 14 bases remaining between them. DNA for the CDR3: TGTGCCATCAGTGATCCTGGCAGGGTGGATGAAAAACTGTTTTTT. It codes for CAISDPGRVDEKLFF.